Below, one TCR beta chain is given with its context. These data belong to a study of blood T cell repertoires in COVID-19. Study-wide context: Italy, Spain and the United States were the sources of the convalescent and acute COVID-19 samples. Sample material is recorded as cDNA or gDNA derived from T cells, B-cell-depleted T cells, or PBMCs.

Germline V gene data show CDR1 as KGHDR and CDR2 as SFDVKD. The trim removed 3 bases at V and 7 bases at J, leaving 13 bases unmatched. CDR3 length equals 17 residues. In the authors' methods: Estimation of nucleated cell counts relied on the amplification of reference gene primers. Using immunoSEQ multiplex PCR, the repertoire was profiled, and TCRdb retains in-frame clones only, with some absent. V, J and clone size are taken as reported in that table, and D and trimming were inferred from the DNA itself. This table holds 95,000 to 100,000 clones, less than 85% found once. The chain employs TRBV24-1 and TRBJ2-1; 8 bases are shared with TRBD1. The sample was peripheral blood. The clonotype originates from a woman aged 70-85 years with active or convalescent COVID-19. CDR3 protein: CATSDEFARGRLNEQFF. CDR3 DNA: TGTGCCACCAGTGATGAATTTGCCAGGGGGCGCTTAAATGAGCAGTTCTTC.